The clone carrying this T cell receptor (beta chain) turned up a few times. The antigen is undetermined. Unique molecular identifiers were incorporated into the prepared TCRbeta library. From the PCR reads, TCRdb called clonotypes with MiXCR, one entry per CDR3 protein. This table holds around 200,000 distinct CDR3 sequences, roughly a tenth found once. The sample belongs to a study of T-cell reconstitution after alpha-beta-depleted transplantation in children. The CDR3 sequence is 15 residues long. CDR1 and CDR2 from the germline V gene are SNHLY and FYNNEI. V was clipped by 1 base and J by 7 bases, with 14 bases between them. Study-wide points: Reportedly, only several hundred clones from non-depleted graft cells drove alpha-beta T-cell counts at about two months.

This chain links TRBV2 with TRBJ1-5, with D tentatively TRBD1 (5 bases). The sequence derives from a child under two years old with acute myeloid leukemia, due to receive a stem cell transplant. Material: PBMCs, obtained before TCRalphabeta/CD19-depleted stem cell transplant. The CDR3: CASSEGGKRRQPQHF. The DNA for the CDR3 is TGTGCCAGCAGTGAAGGGGGGAAAAGGAGGCAGCCCCAGCATTTT.